This entry features one T cell receptor beta chain sequence. The CDR3 consists of 16 residues. Trimming at V came to 4 bases and at J to 4 bases, leaving 8 bases not matched to a gene. Looked up from germline, CDR1 is SGHRS and CDR2 is YFSETQ. Some clones are missing from TCRdb's copy, which holds only in-frame ones; the method was immunoSEQ multiplex PCR. The sample records approximately 70,000 clones, 93% being singletons. The rearrangement links TRBV5-1 to TRBJ2-1; 10 bases line up with TRBD1. The TCR originated in a man in his forties or fifties with rheumatoid arthritis. Sequenced: PBMCs. The CDR3 reads CASSLPRTGGYNEQFF. In DNA form, the CDR3 reads TGCGCCAGCAGCCTTCCCCGGACAGGGGGTTACAATGAGCAGTTCTTC. The complete variable domain, with remaining parts taken from reference TRBV5-1 and TRBJ2-1, reads KAGVTQTPRYLIKTRGQQVTLSCSPISGHRSVSWYQQTPGQGLQFLFEYFSETQRNKGNFPGRFSGRQFSNSRSEMNVSTLELGDSALYLCASSLPRTGGYNEQFFGPGTRLTVL.